These T cell receptor beta chains were read from a single sample in a study of beta chain features in type 1 diabetes. The data were produced by immunoSEQ multiplex PCR, yet TCRdb's version contains in-frame clones alone and is incomplete. The sample has 250,000 or so clones; more than 11% are singletons. The material sequenced was naive CD4+ T cells from blood. These receptors all stem from a man aged 25-45 years with type 1 diabetes. Both conserved end residues are part of each CDR3. A D gene is named only where the DNA matches it firmly. Size values are once, few and many counts, or a class for expanded clones, and some rows have none.

clone_size	j_call	cdr3_length	v_call	d_call	cdr3_aa	cdr3_nt
few	TRBJ2-2	15	TRBV10-3	.	CAISVQGGSTGELFF	TGTGCCATCAGCGTCCAAGGAGGTTCCACGGGGGAGCTGTTTTTT
.	TRBJ2-4	15	TRBV5-1	TRBD1	CASSPGQGSKNIQYF	TGCGCCAGCAGCCCCGGACAGGGGTCCAAAAACATTCAGTACTTC
few	TRBJ2-1	13	TRBV6-5	TRBD2	CASSYWRESEQFF	TGTGCCAGCAGTTACTGGCGGGAGAGTGAGCAGTTCTTC
.	TRBJ2-2	16	TRBV27	.	CASSLGGGKRTGELFF	TGTGCCAGCAGTTTAGGTGGGGGGAAGAGAACCGGGGAGCTGTTTTTT
.	TRBJ2-2	16	TRBV12-5	TRBD1	CASGLMTGVRTGELFF	TGTGCTAGTGGTTTGATGACAGGGGTCCGCACCGGGGAGCTGTTTTTT
.	TRBJ2-7	13	TRBV18	TRBD1	CASSPRQGYEQYF	TGTGCCAGCTCACCGAGACAGGGGTACGAGCAGTACTTC
few	TRBJ2-3	15	TRBV7-2	TRBD2	CASSPQAGGPDTQYF	TGTGCCAGCAGCCCTCAAGCGGGGGGGCCAGATACGCAGTATTTT
.	TRBJ2-1	14	TRBV14	TRBD2	CASSHPSGRSEQFF	TGTGCCAGCAGCCATCCTAGCGGGAGGTCTGAGCAGTTCTTC
few	TRBJ2-3	14	TRBV18	TRBD1	CASSALTGSDTQYF	TGTGCCAGCTCAGCACTGACAGGGTCAGATACGCAGTATTTT
.	TRBJ2-3	16	TRBV7-9	.	CASSSGQPLFTDTQYF	TGTGCCAGCAGTTCAGGACAGCCACTCTTCACAGATACGCAGTATTTT
.	TRBJ1-1	13	TRBV6-5	.	CASRLQENTEAFF	TGTGCCAGTCGCCTACAGGAGAACACTGAAGCTTTCTTT
few	TRBJ2-4	16	TRBV2	.	CASRVGGSVAKNIQYF	TGTGCCAGCAGGGTGGGGGGATCCGTAGCCAAAAACATTCAGTACTTC
few	TRBJ1-5	14	TRBV15	.	CATSRERQGQPQHF	TGTGCCACCAGCAGAGAGCGGCAGGGGCAGCCCCAGCATTTT
.	TRBJ2-3	17	TRBV9	TRBD2	CASSIGTSGKGTDTQYF	TGTGCCAGCAGCATTGGGACTAGCGGGAAAGGCACAGATACGCAGTATTTT
few	TRBJ1-5	13	TRBV6-1	TRBD1	CASSGDREQPQHF	TGTGCCAGCAGTGGGGACAGAGAACAGCCCCAGCATTTT
few	TRBJ2-5	14	TRBV11-2	.	CASSLVRQSETQYF	TGTGCCAGCAGCTTAGTAAGACAGTCAGAGACCCAGTACTTC
.	TRBJ2-5	15	TRBV7-8	TRBD2	CASSPLAGNQETQYF	TGTGCCAGCAGCCCCCTAGCGGGTAACCAAGAGACCCAGTACTTC
.	TRBJ2-2	14	TRBV5-1	.	CASSRLGGRLELFF	TGCGCCAGCAGCAGGTTGGGGGGACGGCTGGAGCTGTTTTTT
few	TRBJ2-7	15	TRBV27	TRBD2	CASSPLGTSSYEQYF	TGTGCCAGCAGTCCCCTAGGGACTAGCTCCTACGAGCAGTACTTC
.	TRBJ2-5	15	TRBV18	.	CASSPTGPPQETQYF	TGTGCCAGCTCACCTACAGGGCCCCCCCAAGAGACCCAGTACTTC
few	TRBJ2-1	15	TRBV2	TRBD2	CASSDRTSGIHEQFF	TGTGCCAGCAGTGACAGGACTAGCGGGATTCATGAGCAGTTCTTC
few	TRBJ1-2	15	TRBV30	TRBD1	CAWSVEYRGRYGYTF	TGTGCCTGGAGTGTAGAGTACAGGGGGCGGTATGGCTACACCTTC
.	TRBJ2-3	13	TRBV2	.	CASSLLTSDTQYF	TGTGCCAGCAGTCTCCTGACATCAGATACGCAGTATTTT
.	TRBJ1-5	15	TRBV7-8	.	CASGTGLGGNQPQHF	TGTGCCAGCGGAACAGGGCTCGGGGGCAATCAGCCCCAGCATTTT
.	TRBJ1-1	16	TRBV7-8	TRBD1	CASSPGTDFMNTEAFF	TGTGCCAGCAGCCCGGGGACAGACTTTATGAACACTGAAGCTTTCTTT
.	TRBJ2-1	14	TRBV2	TRBD1	CASSYTGQGAPLFF	TGTGCCAGCAGTTACACGGGACAGGGGGCTCCTCTGTTCTTC
.	TRBJ1-2	13	TRBV7-2	.	CASSLEGRYGYTF	TGTGCCAGCAGCTTAGAGGGGCGCTATGGCTACACCTTC
few	TRBJ1-1	12	TRBV29-1	.	CSAKTGNTEAFF	TGCAGCGCCAAAACAGGGAACACTGAAGCTTTCTTT
.	TRBJ1-4	14	TRBV12-5	TRBD1	CASGNRDRGEKLFF	TGTGCTAGTGGTAACCGGGACAGGGGTGAAAAACTGTTTTTT